These 2 T cell receptor beta chains originate from one sample sequenced in a study of tumor and adjacent non-tumor tissue in lung cancer. A modified ARM-PCR protocol with three rounds of nested PCR amplified TCRbeta. TCRdb called the multiplex PCR reads again in MiXCR, with one record for every CDR3 protein. The sample consists of roughly 220,000 distinct CDR3 sequences, less than 80% of them appearing once. The template was RNA from unsorted bulk tissue. The material sequenced was lung tumor tissue. The receptors come from a man aged 60 to 75 with non-small cell lung cancer.

A word on this clonotype: It may be a read error: a sequence one base away is much more abundant. The chain links TRBV6-5 to TRBJ2-1; TRBD2 aligns across 8 bases. In germline, CDR1 is MNHEY, CDR2 SVGAGI. This CDR3 contains 13 residues. The CDR3 DNA sequence: TGTGCCAGCCGGACTAGCCTTTACAATGACCAGTTCTTC. It encodes CASRTSLYNDQFF.

As for this clonotype: A much larger clone is a single base away; this may be a read error. The chain has TRBV6-2 or TRBV6-3 and TRBJ2-1; no firm D call. CDR1 MNHEY and CDR2 SVGEGT come from the germline V gene. The CDR3 has 14 residues. The CDR3 is CASSYIVPYNELFF. In DNA form, the CDR3 reads TGTGCCAGCAGTTACATAGTCCCTTACAATGAGCTGTTCTTC.